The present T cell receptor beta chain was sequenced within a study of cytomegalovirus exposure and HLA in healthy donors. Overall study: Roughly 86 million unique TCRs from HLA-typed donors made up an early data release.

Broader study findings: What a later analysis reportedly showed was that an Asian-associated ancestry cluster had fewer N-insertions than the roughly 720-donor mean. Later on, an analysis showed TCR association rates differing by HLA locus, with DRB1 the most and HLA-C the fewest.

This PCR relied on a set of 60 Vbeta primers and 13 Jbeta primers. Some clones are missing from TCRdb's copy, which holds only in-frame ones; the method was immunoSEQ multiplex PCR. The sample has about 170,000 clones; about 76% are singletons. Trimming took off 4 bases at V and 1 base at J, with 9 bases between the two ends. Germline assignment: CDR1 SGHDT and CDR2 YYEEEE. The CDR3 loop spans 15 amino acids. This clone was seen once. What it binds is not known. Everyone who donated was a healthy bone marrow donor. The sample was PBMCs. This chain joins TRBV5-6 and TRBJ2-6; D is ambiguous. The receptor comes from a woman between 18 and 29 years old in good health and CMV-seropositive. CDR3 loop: CASSPGRSGANVLTF. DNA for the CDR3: TGTGCCAGCAGCCCCGGCAGGTCTGGGGCCAACGTCCTGACTTTC.